The 10 T cell receptor beta chains listed next were all sequenced from one sample in a study of blood T cell repertoires in COVID-19. Repertoires were generated with immunoSEQ multiplex PCR, while TCRdb's copy carries only in-frame clones and drops some. The sample has 250,000 to 300,000 clones, 75% to 90% seen once; the top ten hold about 1.7%. Input material: PBMCs or T cells enriched from blood (not recorded which). These receptors were taken from a woman between 35 and 50 years old who had recovered from COVID-19.

A remark on this clone: Additional DNA sequences in this sample encode the identical CDR3. The rearrangement links TRBV6-5 to TRBJ1-3, with D perhaps matching TRBD1 (5 bases). Per germline, CDR1 MNHEY and CDR2 SVGAGI. The CDR3 sequence is 14 residues long. Deletions cut 2 bases from V and 4 bases from J, with 9 bases between. This CDR3 is CASSYRGSGNTIYF. CDR3 nucleotides: TGTGCCAGCAGTTACCGGGGGTCGGGAAACACCATATATTTT.

The chain joins TRBV5-4 to TRBJ2-1; 7 nucleotides align to TRBD1. Trimming cost V 4 bases and J 8 bases; bases outside gene matches: 6. Germline CDR1 and CDR2: SGHNT and YYREEE (reference sequence). The CDR3 runs 13 residues. The CDR3 protein is CASSQTGRDEQFF. The CDR3, as DNA: TGTGCCAGCAGCCAGACAGGGAGAGATGAGCAGTTCTTC. Complete variable domain (other parts from reference TRBV5-4 and TRBJ2-1): ETGVTQSPTHLIKTRGQQVTLRCSSQSGHNTVSWYQQALGQGPQFIFQYYREEENGRGNFPPRFSGLQFPNYSSELNVNALELDDSALYLCASSQTGRDEQFFGPGTRLTVL.

The V gene is TRBV28, the J gene TRBJ1-2; TRBD1 matches at 7 bases. Germline assignment: CDR1 MDHEN and CDR2 SYDVKM. The CDR3 runs to 12 residues. V lost 8 bases, J lost 3 bases, and 3 bases stayed unmatched. The CDR3 loop is CASLTGDYGYTF. CDR3 in DNA: TGTGCCAGCCTAACAGGGGACTATGGCTACACCTTC.

The CDR3 is CASSESGLNQPQHF. CDR3 sequence (DNA): TGTGCCAGCAGTGAGTCGGGGTTGAATCAGCCCCAGCATTTT. V and J are TRBV2 and TRBJ1-5; no definite D call. This CDR3 has 14 amino acids. Trimming cost V 3 bases and J 4 bases, with 10 bases left between them. Germline V gene sequence: CDR1 SNHLY, CDR2 FYNNEI.

This chain joins TRBV29-1 and TRBJ2-4, with D maybe TRBD1 (6 bases). This CDR3 is built from 14 residues. Germline CDR1 and CDR2: SQVTM and ANQGSEA. V was pared by 6 bases and J by 1 base, with 13 bases between. CDR3 bases: TGCAGCGTAATGATCCAGGGGGCCAAAAACATTCAGTACTTC. Protein: CSVMIQGAKNIQYF.

The V gene is TRBV4-1, the J gene TRBJ1-3; tentative D call: TRBD1 (6 bases). The V and J ends lost 1 base and 0 bases respectively, with 13 bases between them. The CDR3 is 17 amino acids. Germline V gene lookup returns CDR1 MGHRA and CDR2 YSYEKL. CDR3 nucleotides: TGCGCCAGCAGCCAAGGTATGCAACAGGGCTCTGGAAACACCATATATTTT. It encodes CASSQGMQQGSGNTIYF.

The chain couples TRBV5-1 to TRBJ2-6; no definite D call. V lost 6 bases, J lost 0 bases, and 10 bases lay in between. The length of the CDR3 is 15 residues. Germline loops: CDR1 SGHRS, CDR2 YFSETQ. The CDR3 sequence is CASKSLVSGANVLTF. The CDR3 nucleotides read TGCGCCAGCAAGTCGTTAGTCTCTGGGGCCAACGTCCTGACTTTC.

The chain links TRBV12-3 or TRBV12-4 to TRBJ2-7, with TRBD1 matching 9 bases. V dropped 7 bases and J dropped 7; count of bases not matched to a gene: 8. The CDR3 totals 13 residues. The CDR3 DNA follows: TGTGCCAGCACCAAGGACAGGGGAGGGGAGCAGTACTTC. Its translation: CASTKDRGGEQYF.

This clone appeared a single time. CDR3 sequence reads: CASSPLLAGAYEQYF. CDR3 DNA sequence: TGTGCCAGCTCACCTTTACTAGCGGGGGCCTACGAGCAGTACTTC. V is TRBV18 and J is TRBJ2-7; TRBD2 aligns across 11 bases. This CDR3 contains 15 residues. Germline assignment: CDR1 KGHSH and CDR2 LQKENI. V dropped 3 bases and J dropped 2; count of bases not matched to a gene: 3.

The gene calls are TRBV27 and TRBJ1-2; D perhaps matches TRBD1 (6 bases). From germline, CDR1 is MNHEY and CDR2 SMNVEV (reference sequence). This CDR3 comprises 18 residues. V shed 0 bases and J shed 3 bases, with 20 bases lying between them. The CDR3 spells CASSLSGGYREKDYGYTF. DNA for the CDR3: TGTGCCAGCAGTTTATCGGGGGGGTACAGGGAAAAGGACTATGGCTACACCTTC.